The sequence of this T cell receptor beta chain was determined in a study of identifying expanded T cells in peripheral blood. Study outcomes and limitations: Clone count variance between roughly 2-week samples rose with total template count. Differentially abundant clones: 1 to 1.5 between replicates, 16.4 at 2 to 3 weeks, 19 to 20 at four.

No infections or other immune events were documented during collection. The V and J ends lost 0 bases and 3 bases, in that order; junction bases with no gene match: 20. Germline V gene data show CDR1 as MGHRA and CDR2 as YSYEKL. The CDR3 consists of 20 residues. Worth noting for this clone: Its antigen is still unknown.

Here immunoSEQ multiplex PCR was the method, and the copy in TCRdb shows in-frame clones only, minus some. The table includes some 75,000 clones, roughly 90% detected once. V and J are TRBV4-1 and TRBJ2-7; TRBD2 agrees at 7 bases. The sample was blood. The TCR was taken from a person between 18 and 75 years old in good health. The CDR3 protein is CASSQEPPSHLASGIYEQYF. The DNA of the CDR3 is TGCGCCAGCAGCCAAGAGCCTCCCTCCCACCTGGCTAGCGGAATCTACGAGCAGTACTTC.